The 28 T cell receptor beta chains reported below all come from one sample, sequenced in a study of OX40 agonist ivuxolimab in advanced cancers. Profiled with immunoSEQ multiplex PCR; TCRdb holds only in-frame clones, not every one. The sample has 75,000 to 100,000 clones; about 90% are singletons. The sample consisted of CD4+ or CD8+ T cells sorted from blood, taken in a trial of the OX40 agonist ivuxolimab. All receptors come from an adult with an advanced solid tumor such as melanoma, head and neck, liver or kidney cancer.

The CDR3 coding sequence is TGTGCCAGTAGTGCGGGACAGCAAGAGACCCAGTACTTC. This encodes CASSAGQQETQYF. The rearrangement links TRBV19 to TRBJ2-5, with D perhaps matching TRBD1 (7 bases). Germline CDR1 LNHDA, CDR2 SQIVND (reference sequence). V was clipped by 5 bases and J by 2 bases, with 9 bases between them. The CDR3 has 13 amino acids. Full variable domain (rest looked up from reference TRBV19 and TRBJ2-5): DGGITQSPKYLFRKEGQNVTLSCEQNLNHDAMYWYRQDPGQGLRLIYYSQIVNDFQKGDIAEGYSVSREKKESFPLTVTSAQKNPTAFYLCASSAGQQETQYFGPGTRLLVL.

V and J are TRBV2 and TRBJ1-2, with D unclear. Per germline, CDR1 SNHLY and CDR2 FYNNEI. The CDR3 is 14 amino acids. V was shortened by 2 bases and J by 4 bases, with 11 bases between the two germline ends. Written as DNA, the CDR3 is TGTGCCAGCAGTGAAATACGGAGCTCCTATGGCTACACCTTC. Protein sequence: CASSEIRSSYGYTF.

V is TRBV7-2 and J is TRBJ1-4; D may be TRBD1 (6 bases). Per the germline V gene, CDR1 is SGHTA and CDR2 is FQGNSA. The V and J ends lost 5 bases and 4 bases respectively, with 11 bases between them. This CDR3 has 14 residues. The CDR3 is CASSPGQFNEKLFF. In DNA form, the CDR3 reads TGTGCCAGCAGCCCCGGACAGTTTAATGAAAAACTGTTTTTT.

The chain has TRBV2 and TRBJ2-7, with 15 bases matching TRBD2. The V gene's germline CDR1 is SNHLY and CDR2 FYNNEI. The CDR3 covers 15 residues. J lost 7 bases, V lost 7 bases, and 8 bases had no gene match. Written as DNA, the CDR3 is TGTGCCAGCACTCCTCCTGGACTAGCGGGAGGGGAGCAGTACTTC. It specifies CASTPPGLAGGEQYF.

The V and J genes are TRBV7-9 and TRBJ2-3; D might be TRBD1 (6 bases). V lost 5 bases to trimming and J lost 5 bases, with 17 bases between them. The germline CDR1 and CDR2 sequences are SEHNR and FQNEAQ (reference sequence). This CDR3 has 15 residues. The CDR3 nucleotides read TGTGCCAGCAGCCCCAAAGGGGGAGTAGGAGATACGCAGTATTTT. It translates to CASSPKGGVGDTQYF.

This chain links TRBV4-1 with TRBJ1-2, with D tentatively TRBD1 (5 bases). The CDR3 spans 14 residues. Germline assignment: CDR1 MGHRA and CDR2 YSYEKL. Trimming shortened V by 4 bases and J by 4 bases, and 13 bases separated the two germline ends. This CDR3 is CASSPVGRGYGYTF. The CDR3 bases are TGCGCCAGCAGCCCTGTGGGGCGCGGCTATGGCTACACCTTC.

V and J are TRBV5-1 and TRBJ2-2; perhaps TRBD2 as D (6 bases). The V end was cut by 1 base, the J end by 4 bases, with 11 bases between. Per germline, CDR1 SGHRS and CDR2 YFSETQ. This CDR3 is 15 amino acids long. CDR3 sequence reads: CASSLREDGTGELFF. CDR3 bases: TGCGCCAGCAGCTTGAGGGAGGACGGCACCGGGGAGCTGTTTTTT. Full variable domain (outside the CDR3, taken from reference TRBV5-1 and TRBJ2-2): KAGVTQTPRYLIKTRGQQVTLSCSPISGHRSVSWYQQTPGQGLQFLFEYFSETQRNKGNFPGRFSGRQFSNSRSEMNVSTLELGDSALYLCASSLREDGTGELFFGEGSRLTVL.

V gene TRBV9 combines with J gene TRBJ2-1; 7 nucleotides line up with TRBD2. The V and J ends lost 1 base and 4 bases, in that order; junction bases with no gene match: 2. CDR3 length equals 14 residues. The germline gives CDR1 SGDLS, CDR2 YYNGEE. The CDR3 reads CASSVSGLYNEQFF. Written as DNA, the CDR3 is TGTGCCAGCAGCGTATCGGGACTATACAATGAGCAGTTCTTC. Complete variable domain (other parts from reference TRBV9 and TRBJ2-1): DSGVTQTPKHLITATGQRVTLRCSPRSGDLSVYWYQQSLDQGLQFLIQYYNGEERAKGNILERFSAQQFPDLHSELNLSSLELGDSALYFCASSVSGLYNEQFFGPGTRLTVL.

This clone was seen once. This chain joins TRBV5-4 and TRBJ1-2; TRBD1 is a possible D gene (6 bases). The V gene lost 5 bases and the J gene lost 4 bases, with 18 bases spanning the gap. This CDR3 comprises 15 residues. Germline-derived CDR1 and CDR2 are SGHNT and YYREEE (reference sequence). CDR3 amino acids: CASRVGAGAGYGYTF. In nucleotides, the CDR3 is TGTGCCAGCAGGGTCGGGGCGGGGGCTGGCTATGGCTACACCTTC.

V gene TRBV4-1 combines with J gene TRBJ2-7; unclear D gene. This CDR3 has 15 residues. V was pared by 2 bases and J by 3 bases, with 14 bases between. CDR1 MGHRA and CDR2 YSYEKL come from the germline V gene. CDR3 amino acids: CASSQPDRSYYEQYF. The CDR3 region has the DNA TGCGCCAGCAGCCAACCCGACCGGTCGTACTACGAGCAGTACTTC.

The V gene is TRBV28, the J gene TRBJ1-1, with 8 bases that match TRBD1. The CDR3 has 14 amino acids. Germline V gene data show CDR1 as MDHEN and CDR2 as SYDVKM. J lost 1 base, V lost 4 bases, and 2 bases had no gene match. CDR3 sequence reads: CASSSGQANTEAFF. The DNA for the CDR3 is TGTGCCAGCAGTTCGGGACAGGCGAACACTGAAGCTTTCTTT.

This clone was observed once. The chain employs TRBV20-1 and TRBJ2-3, with D unclear. The CDR3 runs 11 residues. V was shortened by 3 bases and J by 7 bases, with 8 bases between the two germline ends. In germline, CDR1 is DFQATT, CDR2 SNEGSKA (reference sequence). CDR3 sequence (DNA): TGCAGTGCTAGGGACGGAAATACGCAGTATTTT. Its protein is CSARDGNTQYF.

The chain carries TRBV10-3 and TRBJ1-1; D is possibly TRBD1 (6 bases). Germline-derived CDR1 and CDR2 are ENHRY and SYGVKD. This CDR3 comprises 14 residues. V lost 8 bases and J lost 3, with 16 bases in between. The CDR3: CAIQQGIRDTEAFF. The CDR3 DNA is TGTGCCATCCAGCAGGGGATTAGGGACACTGAAGCTTTCTTT.

This clone was seen only a few times. The chain joins TRBV19 to TRBJ1-1; 8 bases are shared with TRBD1. Germline V lookup: CDR1 LNHDA, CDR2 SQIVND (reference sequence). V shed 6 bases, J shed 0 bases, and the junction held 3 bases outside the gene matches. The CDR3 is 14 residues long. This chain's CDR3 is CASRDRALNTEAFF. DNA of the CDR3: TGTGCCAGTAGGGACAGGGCCTTGAACACTGAAGCTTTCTTT.

The genes are TRBV19 and TRBJ1-5, with a weak D call TRBD1 (6 bases). The CDR3 consists of 14 residues. Trimming shortened V by 10 bases and J by 1 base, and 14 bases separated the two germline ends. From germline, CDR1 is LNHDA and CDR2 SQIVND (reference sequence). CDR3 region: CATSRGGSNQPQHF. The CDR3 DNA reads as TGTGCCACCTCCAGGGGAGGAAGCAATCAGCCCCAGCATTTT.

As for this clone: One junction end disagrees with the germline gene, perhaps due to a read error. The chain carries TRBV7-7 and TRBJ2-3; D unresolved. The germline CDR1 and CDR2 sequences are SSHAT and FNYEAQ (reference sequence). The CDR3 consists of 16 residues. CDR3 nucleotide sequence: TGTGCTAGCAGCCCATACGCCGCCAGATACACAGATACGCAGTATTTT. Translated: CASSPYAARYTDTQYF.

This clone showed up just a few times. The rearrangement uses TRBV7-9 and TRBJ1-6; no clear D gene. Germline V gene sequence: CDR1 SEHNR, CDR2 FQNEAQ (reference sequence). V lost 5 bases, J lost 8 bases, and 10 bases lay in between. The CDR3 has 13 amino acids. The CDR3 here is CASSSGQYSPLHF. The DNA of the CDR3 is TGTGCCAGCAGCAGTGGGCAGTATTCACCCCTCCACTTT. Variable domain in full (rest from reference TRBV7-9 and TRBJ1-6): DTGVSQNPRHKITKRGQNVTFRCDPISEHNRLYWYRQTLGQGPEFLTYFQNEAQLEKSRLLSDRFSAERPKGSFSTLEIQRTEQGDSAMYLCASSSGQYSPLHFGNGTRLTVT.

The rearrangement uses TRBV7-9 and TRBJ2-1, with TRBD2 matching over 8 bases. After removal of 2 bases from V and 8 bases from J, the junction contained 5 bases not matched to a gene. CDR1 is SEHNR, CDR2 FQNEAQ, per germline (reference sequence). CDR3 length: 14 residues. This CDR3 reads CASSLFGRADEQFF. Written as DNA, the CDR3 is TGTGCCAGCAGCTTATTCGGGAGGGCCGATGAGCAGTTCTTC. Combining the CDR3 with reference TRBV7-9 and TRBJ2-1 gives the whole variable domain DTGVSQNPRHKITKRGQNVTFRCDPISEHNRLYWYRQTLGQGPEFLTYFQNEAQLEKSRLLSDRFSAERPKGSFSTLEIQRTEQGDSAMYLCASSLFGRADEQFFGPGTRLTVL.

The J gene is TRBJ1-1, the V gene TRBV10-3; D possibly corresponds to TRBD1 (5 bases). Germline V lookup: CDR1 ENHRY, CDR2 SYGVKD. Trimming removed 4 bases from V and 3 bases from J, with 12 bases in between. CDR3 length: 14 amino acids. The CDR3 DNA is TGTGCCATCAGTGCAGGGCAAAGGTACACTGAAGCTTTCTTT. It specifies CAISAGQRYTEAFF.

There are a few counts of this clone. This chain joins TRBV4-2 and TRBJ1-1, with D unclear. This CDR3 comprises 13 residues. Germline assignment: CDR1 LGHNA and CDR2 YNFKEQ. The V end lost 2 bases, the J end lost 11 bases, and 15 bases lay between the germline ends. The CDR3 DNA is TGTGCCAGCAGCCAACCCGACGAGCTGACCGCTTTCTTT. It codes for CASSQPDELTAFF.

This chain links TRBV4-2 with TRBJ2-7, with TRBD2 identical over 15 bases. The junction had 7 bases not matched to a gene; V was cut back by 4 bases and J by 0 bases. Germline-derived CDR1 and CDR2 are LGHNA and YNFKEQ. The CDR3 has 18 amino acids. CDR3 protein: CASSPGLAGGGSSYEQYF. CDR3 coding DNA: TGTGCCAGCAGCCCGGGACTAGCGGGAGGTGGGAGCTCCTACGAGCAGTACTTC.

The rearrangement joins TRBV7-8 to TRBJ1-2; 11 nucleotides line up with TRBD1. The J segment lost 4 bases and the V segment lost 4 bases, leaving 2 bases of the junction unmatched. The CDR3 covers 14 residues. Per germline, CDR1 SGHVS and CDR2 FQNEAQ. CDR3 in amino acids: CASSSDRGPYGYTF. The CDR3 region has the DNA TGTGCCAGCAGCTCGGACAGGGGGCCCTATGGCTACACCTTC.

The chain links TRBV2 to TRBJ2-7, with 12 positions matching TRBD1. Germline lookup yields CDR1 SNHLY and CDR2 FYNNEI. The CDR3 is 13 residues long. Trimming cost V 7 bases and J 6 bases; bases outside gene matches: 4. The CDR3: CASTGQGASEQYF. In DNA form, the CDR3 reads TGTGCCAGCACGGGACAGGGGGCATCCGAGCAGTACTTC.

The chain is built from TRBV19 and TRBJ1-1; D perhaps matches TRBD1 (6 bases). The V gene's germline CDR1 is LNHDA and CDR2 SQIVND (reference sequence). V was shortened by 6 bases and J by 5 bases, with 13 bases between the two germline ends. The CDR3 sequence is 13 residues long. CDR3 protein: CASRQTGGTEAFF. In DNA form, the CDR3 reads TGTGCCAGTAGGCAGACAGGAGGGACTGAAGCTTTCTTT.

The CDR3 is CASSSSRESYGYTF. Written as DNA, the CDR3 is TGTGCCAGCAGCTCAAGCAGGGAGTCGTATGGCTACACCTTC. The V and J genes are TRBV7-2 and TRBJ1-2, with D possibly TRBD1 on 5 matching bases. The CDR3 is 14 residues long. Germline V gene data show CDR1 as SGHTA and CDR2 as FQGNSA. V was shortened by 4 bases and J by 5 bases, with 14 bases between the two germline ends.

V gene TRBV19 combines with J gene TRBJ2-7; a possible D gene is TRBD1 (6 bases). The CDR3 is made up of 15 amino acids. V was clipped by 5 bases and J by 4 bases, with 18 bases between them. Per the germline V gene, CDR1 is LNHDA and CDR2 is SQIVND (reference sequence). The CDR3 sequence: CASSSPGHGLYEQYF. The DNA for the CDR3 is TGTGCCAGTAGTTCGCCGGGACACGGCTTATACGAGCAGTACTTC.

This chain links TRBV18 with TRBJ2-3; the match to TRBD2 covers 11 bases. The CDR3 covers 16 residues. The trim removed 3 bases at V and 4 bases at J, leaving 6 bases unmatched. Germline loops: CDR1 KGHSH, CDR2 LQKENI. The CDR3, as DNA: TGTGCCAGCTCACCTCAGACTAGCGGGAATGCAGATACGCAGTATTTT. This encodes CASSPQTSGNADTQYF.

The V gene is TRBV6-1, the J gene TRBJ2-1; TRBD2 matches 8 bases. Germline CDR1 reads MNHNS; CDR2 reads SASEGT. The CDR3 runs 16 residues. Trimming cost V 2 bases and J 1 base; bases outside gene matches: 4. Written as DNA, the CDR3 is TGTGCCAGCAGTGAACCGGGGGGGCTGTCCTACAATGAGCAGTTCTTC. Its protein product is CASSEPGGLSYNEQFF.